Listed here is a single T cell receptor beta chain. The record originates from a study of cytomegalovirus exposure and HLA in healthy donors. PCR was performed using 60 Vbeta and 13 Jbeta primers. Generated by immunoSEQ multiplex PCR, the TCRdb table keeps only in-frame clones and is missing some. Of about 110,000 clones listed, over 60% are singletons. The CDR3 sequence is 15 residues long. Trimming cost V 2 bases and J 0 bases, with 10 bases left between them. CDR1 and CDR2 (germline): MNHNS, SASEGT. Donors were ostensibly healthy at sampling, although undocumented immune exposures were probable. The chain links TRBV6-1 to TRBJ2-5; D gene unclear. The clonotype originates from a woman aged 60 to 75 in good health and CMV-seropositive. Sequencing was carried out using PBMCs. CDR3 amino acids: CASSERWADQETQYF. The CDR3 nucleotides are TGTGCCAGCAGTGAAAGGTGGGCAGACCAAGAGACCCAGTACTTC.